This entry is about one T cell receptor beta chain. Its antigen is unknown. The V end was cut by 0 bases, the J end by 3 bases, with 11 bases between. The CDR3 sequence is 16 residues long. The germline V gene has CDR1 MNHEY and CDR2 SVGAGI. TCRdb's table, derived via immunoSEQ multiplex PCR, lists solely in-frame clones and lacks some. Seen here are around 27,000 clones, approximately 83% observed once, and the top ten hold less than 0.75%. This specimen comes from a study of T cells in narcolepsy. Study-level points and caveats: Same-patient CSF and blood CD4+ T cell clonotypes included HCRT-specific and TRIB2-specific autoreactive ones.

J is TRBJ1-4 and V is TRBV6-5, with a tentative D call TRBD1 (5 bases). The material sequenced was CD45RA- memory CD4+ T cells from PBMCs. This receptor was obtained from a human donor with narcolepsy. DNA of the CDR3: TGTGCCAGCAGTTACTCAACCAGGGCGTCTAATGAAAAACTGTTTTTT. The encoded protein is CASSYSTRASNEKLFF.